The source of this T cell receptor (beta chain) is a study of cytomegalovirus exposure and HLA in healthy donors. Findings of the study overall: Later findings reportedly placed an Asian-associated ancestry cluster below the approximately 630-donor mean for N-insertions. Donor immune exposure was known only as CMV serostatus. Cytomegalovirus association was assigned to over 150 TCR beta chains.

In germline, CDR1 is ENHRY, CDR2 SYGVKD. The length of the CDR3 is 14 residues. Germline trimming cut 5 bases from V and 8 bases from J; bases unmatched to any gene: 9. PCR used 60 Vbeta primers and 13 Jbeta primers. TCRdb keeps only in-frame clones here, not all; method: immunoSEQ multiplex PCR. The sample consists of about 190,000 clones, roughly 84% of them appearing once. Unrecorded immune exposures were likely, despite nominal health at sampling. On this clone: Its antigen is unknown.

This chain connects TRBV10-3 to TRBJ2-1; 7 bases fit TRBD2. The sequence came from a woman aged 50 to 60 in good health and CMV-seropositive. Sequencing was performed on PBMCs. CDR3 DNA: TGTGCCATCAGTCCCGGGACTAATGTAGATGAGCAGTTCTTC. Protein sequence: CAISPGTNVDEQFF.